The clone carrying this TCR beta chain was picked up a small number of times. Antigen: not known. This record belongs to a study of identical twins. The CDR3 length is 12 residues. Deletions cut 3 bases from V and 5 bases from J, with 3 bases between. Germline lookup yields CDR1 SGHRS and CDR2 YFSETQ. Template switching added a universal primer binding site, and final cDNA carried unique molecular identifiers. TCRdb used MiXCR to reprocess the 5' RACE reads, holding one entry per CDR3 protein. The table records about 500,000 distinct CDR3 sequences, about 13% of them present only once. Whole-study findings and limits: Sequences that were beta out-of-frame showed weaker excess twin sharing. Invariant cells of the MAIT and iNKT types might have partly distorted the zero-insertion analyses. Reduced insertions were recorded for abundant cord blood beta clonotypes, with no such pattern in memory repertoires.

The data also belong to a second study, concerning yellow fever vaccine responses in identical twins.

The origin of this receptor is a woman between 18 and 30 years old in good health. The sequencing sample was made of CD4+ T cells sorted from blood. The V gene is TRBV5-1, the J gene TRBJ1-6; unclear D gene. CDR3 amino acids: CASSWDNSPLHF. The CDR3 coding sequence is TGCGCCAGCAGCTGGGATAATTCACCCCTCCACTTT.